A selection of T cell receptor beta chains follows, all from one sample in a study of T cells after yellow fever vaccination. TCRdb redid the calling of the 5' RACE reads with MiXCR, one entry per CDR3 protein. Of some 320,000 distinct CDR3 sequences listed, over 4% are singletons. This specimen was PBMCs, taken 5 days after the yellow fever booster vaccination. The source is a man aged 18 to 30 who received the YFV17D yellow fever vaccine. Both conserved end residues are part of each CDR3.

v_call: TRBV7-2; j_call: TRBJ2-3; cdr3_length: 14; cdr3_aa: CASSFTSGTDTQYF
v_call: TRBV4-3; j_call: TRBJ1-1; cdr3_length: 12; cdr3_aa: CASSHNGVEAFF
v_call: TRBV5-1; j_call: TRBJ2-5; cdr3_length: 15; cdr3_aa: CASSLSGTYSETQYF
v_call: TRBV4-2; j_call: TRBJ1-6; cdr3_length: 19; cdr3_aa: CASRQASGGGSTYNSPLHF
v_call: TRBV5-1; j_call: TRBJ2-1; cdr3_length: 15; cdr3_aa: CASSLAAGSYNEQFF
v_call: TRBV12-5; j_call: TRBJ1-6; cdr3_length: 18; cdr3_aa: CASGLAKPGQGPNSPLHF
v_call: TRBV5-4; j_call: TRBJ1-1; cdr3_length: 14; cdr3_aa: CASSRAGLGTEAFF
v_call: TRBV12-3/TRBV12-4; j_call: TRBJ1-6; cdr3_length: 14; cdr3_aa: CASSPDGRNSPLHF
v_call: TRBV12-3/TRBV12-4; j_call: TRBJ2-7; cdr3_length: 12; cdr3_aa: CASSLETYEQYF
v_call: TRBV4-1; j_call: TRBJ1-2; cdr3_length: 16; cdr3_aa: CASRATDRLLDYGYTF
v_call: TRBV6-2/TRBV6-3; j_call: TRBJ1-5; cdr3_length: 15; cdr3_aa: CASSYSVSNTEPQHF
v_call: TRBV28; j_call: TRBJ1-4; cdr3_length: 15; cdr3_aa: CASSALQGIYEKLFF
v_call: TRBV14; j_call: TRBJ1-1; cdr3_length: 13; cdr3_aa: CASSRRGNTEAFF
v_call: TRBV7-2; j_call: TRBJ2-1; cdr3_length: 13; cdr3_aa: CASSLDPYNEQFF
v_call: TRBV11-2; j_call: TRBJ2-7; cdr3_length: 15; cdr3_aa: CASSFYRDRTYEQYF
v_call: TRBV5-1; j_call: TRBJ2-7; cdr3_length: 17; cdr3_aa: CASARTYLNPDTYEQYF
v_call: TRBV5-1; j_call: TRBJ1-6; cdr3_length: 13; cdr3_aa: CASGQGANSPLHF
v_call: TRBV7-2; j_call: TRBJ2-6; cdr3_length: 17; cdr3_aa: CASSPLGGASGANVLTF
v_call: TRBV4-2; j_call: TRBJ1-2; cdr3_length: 16; cdr3_aa: CASSQATQGTSYGYTF
v_call: TRBV20-1; j_call: TRBJ1-3; cdr3_length: 13; cdr3_aa: CSARGGSGNTIYF
v_call: TRBV5-1; j_call: TRBJ2-1; cdr3_length: 20; cdr3_aa: CASSFTSGGVLTSSYNEQFF
v_call: TRBV7-2; j_call: TRBJ2-3; cdr3_length: 13; cdr3_aa: CASSLGSSGTQYF
v_call: TRBV7-2; j_call: TRBJ1-2; cdr3_length: 15; cdr3_aa: CASSWVPRTGNGYTF
v_call: TRBV20-1; j_call: TRBJ1-1; cdr3_length: 15; cdr3_aa: CSARDPGQGSTEAFF
v_call: TRBV7-9; j_call: TRBJ2-3; cdr3_length: 16; cdr3_aa: CASSSITIAGADTQYF
v_call: TRBV5-1; j_call: TRBJ1-1; cdr3_length: 15; cdr3_aa: CASSLTGLTNTEAFF
v_call: TRBV27; j_call: TRBJ1-1; cdr3_length: 13; cdr3_aa: CASSSSWTPPAFF
v_call: TRBV19; j_call: TRBJ2-3; cdr3_length: 17; cdr3_aa: CASSLQDTYPAPDTQYF
v_call: TRBV19; j_call: TRBJ1-4; cdr3_length: 14; cdr3_aa: CASSRGTAPEKLFF
v_call: TRBV7-2; j_call: TRBJ2-4; cdr3_length: 14; cdr3_aa: CASRGGAVKSIQYF
v_call: TRBV5-5; j_call: TRBJ1-4; cdr3_length: 15; cdr3_aa: CASSTQGAYNEKLFF
v_call: TRBV6-5; j_call: TRBJ1-2; cdr3_length: 13; cdr3_aa: CASRVGGDRGYTF
v_call: TRBV18; j_call: TRBJ2-5; cdr3_length: 15; cdr3_aa: CASSPPSGSQETQYF
v_call: TRBV4-1; j_call: TRBJ1-2; cdr3_length: 14; cdr3_aa: CASSPGPRNDGYTF
v_call: TRBV4-3; j_call: TRBJ2-4; cdr3_length: 16; cdr3_aa: CASSHDPGLAKNIQYF
v_call: TRBV15; j_call: TRBJ2-1; cdr3_length: 15; cdr3_aa: CATSKTGLNRNEQFF
v_call: TRBV4-1; j_call: TRBJ1-1; cdr3_length: 17; cdr3_aa: CASSQGPLRQGNTEAFF
v_call: TRBV6-5; j_call: TRBJ2-1; cdr3_length: 17; cdr3_aa: CASSRTSGGLLINEQFF
v_call: TRBV9; j_call: TRBJ2-3; cdr3_length: 15; cdr3_aa: CASSVDRTSGDTQYF
v_call: TRBV11-2; j_call: TRBJ2-4; cdr3_length: 13; cdr3_aa: CAVVESSKNIQYF
v_call: TRBV5-4; j_call: TRBJ2-3; cdr3_length: 15; cdr3_aa: CASSVGLAGEDTQYF
v_call: TRBV5-1; j_call: TRBJ2-5; cdr3_length: 15; cdr3_aa: CASSFFGRTVETQYF